This T cell receptor (beta chain) was sequenced during a study of blood T cell repertoires in COVID-19. Study-wide context: The analysed material was cDNA or gDNA that came from T cells, B-cell-depleted T cells, or PBMCs.

This clone has just one count. Per the authors' pipeline: Reference gene primers were amplified, and this amplification served to estimate nucleated cell counts. The repertoire was sequenced with immunoSEQ multiplex PCR; TCRdb's copy has only in-frame clones and lacks some. V and J calls and clone size follow that table, whereas D and trimming were derived from the DNA. The data show 200,000 to 250,000 clones, with 80% to 90% seen just once and under 3.5% held by the top ten. J lost 6 bases, V lost 10 bases, and 14 bases had no gene match. CDR1 and CDR2 (germline): LNHDA, SQIVND (reference sequence). CDR3 length: 15 amino acids.

This clonotype was sampled from a young woman in a cohort exposed to, infected with or recovered from COVID-19 (not recorded which). This sequence joins TRBV19 and TRBJ2-2; TRBD1 agrees at 7 bases. Sequenced material: PBMCs or T cells enriched from blood (not recorded which). CDR3 in amino acids: CATKVLGGGSGELFF. The CDR3 DNA reads TGTGCCACCAAAGTATTAGGGGGCGGGTCCGGGGAGCTGTTTTTT.